This T cell receptor (beta chain) was sequenced during a study of vaccination and CD4 T cells after COVID-19. Study at large: For post-vaccine samples, collection took place a median around 73 days after dose two, ranging from 14 to 241. Spike peptides, overlapping and drawn from SARS-CoV-2, HCoV-NL63, HCoV-OC43 and HCoV-229E, were used to stimulate cells. Researchers treated control cultures with a CEFX pool, an HIV-1 Nef pool, or no peptide. General study findings and limits: For convalescent patients, 304 of the 307 vaccine-specific clones analyzed were classified as spike mono-reactive.

Stated treatment: roughly ten-day PBMC culture with coronavirus spike peptide pools or control peptides (ViraFEST assay). Sequencing of the DNA from cultured CD4+ T cells was carried out with the Oncomine TCR Beta short-read assay. TCRdb re-analysed the PCR reads in MiXCR, keeping a single row per CDR3 protein. This sample carries fewer than 10,000 distinct CDR3 sequences, 45% of them seen once, and the ten largest clones take 9% to 15%. About this clonotype: Its target is not known.

The sequenced material came from CD4+ T cells from blood, cultured in vitro. This receptor was identified in a human donor who had recovered from COVID-19.

The CDR3, as DNA: TGTGCCAGCAGTTACTCGTCCGGCCCCTACGAGCAGTACTTC. Protein product: CASSYSSGPYEQYF. The V call is TRBV6-5, the J call TRBJ2-7; D unclear. Germline V CDR1 and CDR2: MNHEY, SVGAGI. This CDR3 is 14 amino acids long. Trimming pared 0 bases from V and 2 bases from J, leaving 8 bases between.